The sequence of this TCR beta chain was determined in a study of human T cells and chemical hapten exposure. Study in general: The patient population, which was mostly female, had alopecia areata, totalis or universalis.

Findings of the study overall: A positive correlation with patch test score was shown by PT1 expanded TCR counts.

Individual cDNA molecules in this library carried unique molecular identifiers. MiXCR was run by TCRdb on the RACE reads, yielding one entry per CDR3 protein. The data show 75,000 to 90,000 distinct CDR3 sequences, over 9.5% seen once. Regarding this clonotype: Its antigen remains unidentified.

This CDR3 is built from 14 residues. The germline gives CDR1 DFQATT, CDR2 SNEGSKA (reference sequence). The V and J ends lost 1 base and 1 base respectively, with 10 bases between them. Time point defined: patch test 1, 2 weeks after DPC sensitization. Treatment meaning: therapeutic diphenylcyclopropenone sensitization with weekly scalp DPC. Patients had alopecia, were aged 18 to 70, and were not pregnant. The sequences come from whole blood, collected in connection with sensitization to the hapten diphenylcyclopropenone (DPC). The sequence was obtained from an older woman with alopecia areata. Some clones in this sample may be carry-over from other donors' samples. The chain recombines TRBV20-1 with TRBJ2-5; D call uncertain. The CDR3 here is CSARASGLQETQYF. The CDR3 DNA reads TGCAGTGCTAGAGCCTCGGGCCTCCAAGAGACCCAGTACTTC.